This T cell receptor beta chain was identified in a study of T cells in localized non-small cell lung cancer. Study-level points and caveats: A raised T cell density in blood coincided with lengthier overall survival. Uninvolved nearby lung showed the greatest T cell clonality, exceeding that found in tumor. Sequencing, confined to only one tumor region, leaves heterogeneity possible. Adjacent lung exhibited a median of about 50 among the 100 most abundant tumor clones.

Turning to this clone: Its antigen is currently unknown.

The length of the CDR3 is 14 residues. Trimming took off 5 bases at V and 8 bases at J, with 18 bases between the two ends. Germline loops: CDR1 MGHDK, CDR2 SYGVNS. Libraries were prepared by immunoSEQ multiplex PCR; TCRdb keeps only in-frame clonotypes and omits some of them. The sample records about 11,000 clones, approximately 80% being singletons. The V and J genes are TRBV25-1 and TRBJ1-2; no reliable D call. The clonotype was recovered from a female donor older than 55 with stage II lung adenocarcinoma. Sample: peripheral blood mononuclear cells, taken before any cancer treatment. For the CDR3, the DNA is TGTGCCAGCAGTAGGAGACCGGAATTTTACGGCTACACCTTC. Protein sequence: CASSRRPEFYGYTF.